This TCR beta chain was sequenced in a study of breast tumors, draining lymph nodes, adjacent tissues (dated by TCRdb to 2016 to 2017). Study-wide context: The study compared TCR beta repertoires across tumor, adjacent nontumor tissue and axillary lymph nodes from breast cancer patients. In human breast cancer, the study set out to evaluate how tumor, surrounding tissue and draining lymph node repertoires relate to one another and whether T cells may move between these sites.

From the germline V gene, CDR1 is MDHEN and CDR2 is SYDVKM. Compared with germline, V lacks 7 bases and J lacks 0 bases; bases without a gene match: 10. Spanning cysteine to phenylalanine, the CDR3 consists of 16 amino acids. Left in the record is the CDR3 DNA by itself, 48 bases read in frame from the first base. Note on this clonotype: No cognate antigen has been identified for it. Per-base quality was not reported, and no clone a single base away is much larger than it.

Lymph node samples came from the axillary draining lymph nodes of breast cancer patients. Beyond this particular receptor, the publication reports: The data were judged consistent with most tumor T cells deriving from the lymph node and then expanding within tumor tissue. T-cell repertoire diversity in tumors was found to be lower than in lymph nodes but higher than in nontumor tissue, and preferential V and J gene usage was observed. The conclusion that tumor T cells originate in lymph nodes was presented as consistent with a hypothesis rather than as directly demonstrated. In luminal-like breast cancer, tumor and nontumor tissue repertoires resembled each other significantly more than in basal-like breast cancer.

Sequencing was performed on an Illumina HiSeq 2000. TCR beta chain libraries were generated by multiplex PCR amplification. The amplified TCR beta chain products were analyzed by high-throughput sequencing. The public reads were quality trimmed at Q25 with fastp and then assembled into clones with MiXCR by TCRdb, keeping productive beta chains. Every entry covers one CDR3 protein and lists the most common genes and DNA from its rows. The sample has approximately 150,000 distinct CDR3 sequences on record, about 33% of them singletons. Jointly, the top ten make up around 4% of the sample. The sequence was collected from a female donor with breast cancer. Some clones in this sample may be carry-over from other donors' samples. The sequenced material came from axillary lymph node tissue. This chain joins TRBV28 to TRBJ2-3; the central 7 bases match TRBD2. The sequence in DNA is TGTGCCAGCATCCCTAGCGGCCTGGAGAGCACAGATACGCAGTATTTT. Its protein reads: CASIPSGLESTDTQYF.